This is a list of T cell receptor beta chains from one sample in a study of T cells after posttransplantation cyclophosphamide. Clones were sequenced by immunoSEQ multiplex PCR, and TCRdb holds only the in-frame ones, with some missing. The table has roughly 11,000 clones, about 80% seen once. The sequencing used PBMCs, collected 350 to 400 days after allogeneic stem cell transplant with calcineurin inhibitor and methotrexate. All receptors derive from a male patient aged 25 to 39 who received an allogeneic stem cell transplant from an unrelated donor, was CMV-positive, and had acute GVHD only. Some of these T cells may belong to the graft donor. CDR3s include the opening cysteine and the closing phenylalanine or tryptophan. Clone size, where shown, is once, few, many, or a class for clones that have expanded.

cdr3_length	v_call	clone_size	j_call	cdr3_aa
15	TRBV6-6	-	TRBJ1-5	CVSSSGGRSNQPQHF
18	TRBV19	-	TRBJ1-2	CASITTAAGGVTNYGYTF
17	TRBV27	-	TRBJ1-1	CASSLSGRTSLDTEAFF
11	TRBV7-9	-	TRBJ1-1	CASSLSTEAFF
15	TRBV6-5	few	TRBJ1-4	CASTASPATNEKLFF
12	TRBV6-5	-	TRBJ1-5	CASTSGLEPQHF
16	TRBV10-3	-	TRBJ2-2	CAISEMDRGNTGELFF
15	TRBV19	-	TRBJ1-4	CASNSRAGGDEKLFF
15	TRBV5-1	few	TRBJ2-1	CASSLEDRGYNEQFF
15	TRBV6-5	-	TRBJ1-2	CASWGFGGQDYGYTF
14	TRBV11-3	-	TRBJ1-1	CASSLDPVNTEAFF
15	TRBV5-1	once	TRBJ1-2	CASSLETGFGYGYTF
15	TRBV25-1	-	TRBJ1-5	CASSETGQYNQPQHF
11	TRBV23-1	-	TRBJ1-2	CASRRGNGYTF
16	TRBV7-3	once	TRBJ2-3	CASSLGVAGVTDTQYF
14	TRBV6-1	once	TRBJ2-5	CASSAGGGQETQYF